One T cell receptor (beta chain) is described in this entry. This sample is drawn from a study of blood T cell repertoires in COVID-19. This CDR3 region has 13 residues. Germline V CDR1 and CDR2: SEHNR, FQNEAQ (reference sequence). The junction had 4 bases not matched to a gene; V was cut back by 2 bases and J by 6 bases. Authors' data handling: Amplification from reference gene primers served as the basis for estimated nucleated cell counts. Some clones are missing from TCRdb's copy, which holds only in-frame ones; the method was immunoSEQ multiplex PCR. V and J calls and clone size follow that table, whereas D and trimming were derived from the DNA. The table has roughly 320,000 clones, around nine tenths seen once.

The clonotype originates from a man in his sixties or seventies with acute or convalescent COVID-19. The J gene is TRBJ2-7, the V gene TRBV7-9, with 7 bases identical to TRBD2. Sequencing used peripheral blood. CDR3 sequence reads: CASSLSGGGEQYF. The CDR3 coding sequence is TGTGCCAGCAGCTTATCGGGGGGTGGCGAGCAGTACTTC.